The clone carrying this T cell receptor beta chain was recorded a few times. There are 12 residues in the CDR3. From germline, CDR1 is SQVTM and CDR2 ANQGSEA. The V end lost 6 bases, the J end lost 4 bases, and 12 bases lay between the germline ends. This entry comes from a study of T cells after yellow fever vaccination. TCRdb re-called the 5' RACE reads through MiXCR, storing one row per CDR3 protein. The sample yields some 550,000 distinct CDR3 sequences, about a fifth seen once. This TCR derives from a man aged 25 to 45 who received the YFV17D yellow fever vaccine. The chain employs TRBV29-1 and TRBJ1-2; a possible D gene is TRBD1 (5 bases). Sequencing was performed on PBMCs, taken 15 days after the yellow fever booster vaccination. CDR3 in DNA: TGCAGCGTCGGGGATGACAGCTATGGCTACACCTTC. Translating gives CSVGDDSYGYTF.